The sequence of this T cell receptor (beta chain) was determined in a study of shared clonotypes between healthy human individuals. Background on the study: Researchers drew samples from a couple of women and three men aged 18 to 49. General study findings and limits: Sequencing depth was expected to affect clonotype sharing among donors. Generation of non-shared clonotypes was less probable than generation of clonotypes shared by all four donors. What naive subsets generally showed was a larger estimated richness than memory subsets showed.

Germline loops: CDR1 SGHRS, CDR2 YFSETQ. V was shortened by 4 bases and J by 4 bases, with 14 bases between the two germline ends. The CDR3 has 14 residues. A few counts support this clone. Its antigen is unidentified. The table came from immunoSEQ multiplex PCR; TCRdb's copy has only in-frame clones and leaves some out. The sample holds about 300,000 clones, around 72% seen once. This rearrangement joins TRBV5-1 to TRBJ2-5, with D tentatively TRBD1 (5 bases). The specimen sequenced was memory CD4+ T cells sorted from blood. Subset of the sample: CD45RA-negative fraction. The sequence derives from a man aged 30 to 39 in good health. CDR3 sequence (DNA): TGCGCCAGCAGCCTTGTAAGTCAGGGAGAGACCCAGTACTTC. Translated, it gives CASSLVSQGETQYF.